This T cell receptor (beta chain) is drawn from a study of a mutant IDH1 vaccine in newly diagnosed glioma. About the study: The therapy given earlier, which was standard therapy, consisted of radiotherapy, temozolomide, or both, and most of the patients received both.

Assay: immunoSEQ multiplex PCR; the TCRdb copy retains only in-frame clones and omits some. The table has approximately 41,000 clones, 80% to 90% seen once. Noted time point: week 35, safety follow-up. With topical imiquimod, each dose of the vaccine consisted of 300 ug of mutant IDH1 20-mer peptide. The CDR3 is 17 amino acids. The germline V gene encodes CDR1 SGHAT and CDR2 FQNNGV. V gave up 0 bases and J gave up 4 bases, with 16 bases separating them. Points on this clone: Its antigen is still unknown.

Sample: PBMCs, taken from a glioma patient whose treatment included an IDH1 peptide vaccine. The receptor's source is a middle-aged man with glioma. This rearrangement joins TRBV11-2 to TRBJ1-3, with D perhaps matching TRBD1 (5 bases). This chain's CDR3 is CASSLEASSGRGNTIYF. Written as DNA, the CDR3 is TGTGCCAGCAGCTTAGAAGCTTCTTCGGGGCGGGGAAACACCATATATTTT.